This T cell receptor (beta chain) was identified during a study of T cell responses to AZD1222 COVID-19 vaccine. Study information: Second-dose timings of about 4 or about 12 weeks were pooled. Study observations and caveats: Only after the peak T cell response were repertoires sampled.

Using immunoSEQ multiplex PCR, the repertoire was profiled, and TCRdb retains in-frame clones only, with some absent. The table has about 120,000 clones, about nine tenths seen once. In regard to this clone: What it binds is unknown.

With 11 bases removed from V and 1 base from J, the gap between germline ends came to 17 bases. Germline V gives CDR1 ENHRY, CDR2 SYGVKD. The CDR3 loop spans 14 amino acids. This sequence joins TRBV10-3 and TRBJ1-1; D possibly corresponds to TRBD1 (5 bases). Sequenced here: peripheral blood, sampled on day 0 of AZD1222 vaccination. The TCR sequence derives from an adult in good health. CDR3 nucleotide sequence: TGTGCCGCCCGGCCAGGGAGCAAGAACACTGAAGCTTTCTTT. This encodes CAARPGSKNTEAFF.